The present TCR beta chain was sequenced within a study of blood T cell repertoires in COVID-19. Enrolment of Seattle patients took place during active infection, and they were followed longitudinally. Germline-derived CDR1 and CDR2 are LGHDT and YNNKEL (reference sequence). The length of the CDR3 is 12 residues. The ends were cut back, 5 bases at V and 10 bases at J, with 14 bases in the middle. The table came from immunoSEQ multiplex PCR; TCRdb's copy has only in-frame clones and leaves some out. The sample lists 100,000 to 150,000 clones; around 88% were seen once. The chain has TRBV3-1 (or the pseudogene TRBV3-2) and TRBJ1-1; a possible D gene is TRBD1 (5 bases). The sequence was collected from a man between 60 and 75 years old with COVID-19, enrolled during active disease. The sequenced material came from peripheral blood. The DNA for the CDR3 is TGTGCCAGCAGCTCCCGGGACTGGGCAGCTTTCTTT. Translating gives CASSSRDWAAFF.